This TCR beta chain appears in the sequencing data of a study of beta chain features in type 1 diabetes. The whole isolated RNA underwent reverse transcription, so sequencing captured expressed TCRB transcripts. Naive, central memory and regulatory T cell samples yielded around 3.3 million reads on average. Sequenced by immunoSEQ multiplex PCR; TCRdb stores in-frame clones only, minus some. The profile shows about 220,000 clones, about a tenth of them singletons. CDR3 length: 15 amino acids. The V gene's germline CDR1 is LGHNA and CDR2 YSLEER. After removal of 3 bases from V and 5 bases from J, the junction contained 6 bases not matched to a gene.

Input material: central memory CD4+ T cells from blood. The source is a man between 18 and 35 years old in good health. The genes are TRBV4-3 and TRBJ2-3; 9 nucleotides line up with TRBD2. The DNA of the CDR3 is TGCGCCAGCAGCCATGGGACTAGCTTACTAGATACGCAGTATTTT. Protein: CASSHGTSLLDTQYF.